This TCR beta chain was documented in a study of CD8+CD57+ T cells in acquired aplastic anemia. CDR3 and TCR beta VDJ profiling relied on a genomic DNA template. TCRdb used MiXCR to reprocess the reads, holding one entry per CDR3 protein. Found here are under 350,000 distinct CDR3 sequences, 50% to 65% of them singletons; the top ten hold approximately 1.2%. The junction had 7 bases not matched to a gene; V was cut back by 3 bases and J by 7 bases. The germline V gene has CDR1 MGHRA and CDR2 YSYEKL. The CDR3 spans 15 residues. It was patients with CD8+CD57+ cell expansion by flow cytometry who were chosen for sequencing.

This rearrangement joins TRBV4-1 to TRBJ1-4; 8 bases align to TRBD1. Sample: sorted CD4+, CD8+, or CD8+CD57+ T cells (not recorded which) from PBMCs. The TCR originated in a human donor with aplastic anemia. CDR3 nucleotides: TGCGCCAGCAGCCAGGGTGGACAGGGAGGTGAAAAACTGTTTTTT. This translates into CASSQGGQGGEKLFF.